This T cell receptor (beta chain) was sequenced during a study of metastatic and nonmetastatic thyroid tumors. Study-level information: Blood and tumor or nodule tissue repertoires from malignant and benign thyroid patients were compared.

Not a single patient had been given any form of treatment at any point before undergoing thyroid surgery. Findings of the study overall: Reports indicated that malignant thyroid tumors showed significantly higher TCR beta diversity than benign nodules did, in blood and tumor.

V gave up 1 base and J gave up 4 bases, with 5 bases separating them. Germline CDR1 and CDR2: SGHRS and YFSETQ. The CDR3 length is 13 residues. Many counts were recorded for this clone. What it recognizes is unknown. How the authors handled the data: Clinicopathological groups supplied CDR3 differences that were used to build a distant-metastasis classifier for papillary thyroid cancer. MiXCR reprocessed the PCR reads for TCRdb. The V and J calls come from TCRdb's annotation, not from the publication. Of fewer than 15,000 clones detected, about 12% appear once; the ten largest clones hold just over 14%.

Sequencing was performed on blood. The chain recombines TRBV5-1 with TRBJ2-2; no clear D gene. This TCR came from a female donor with papillary thyroid cancer or a benign thyroid nodule (not recorded which). Some clones in this sample may be carry-over from other donors' samples. For the CDR3, the DNA is TGCGCCAGCAGCTTGTCTGTCACCGGGGAGCTGTTTTTT. Encoded protein: CASSLSVTGELFF. The complete variable domain, with remaining parts taken from reference TRBV5-1 and TRBJ2-2, reads KAGVTQTPRYLIKTRGQQVTLSCSPISGHRSVSWYQQTPGQGLQFLFEYFSETQRNKGNFPGRFSGRQFSNSRSEMNVSTLELGDSALYLCASSLSVTGELFFGEGSRLTVL.